This TCR beta chain emerged from a study of blood T cell repertoires in COVID-19. Study-wide context: The origin of the acute and convalescent COVID-19 samples was the United States, Italy and Spain. T cells, B-cell-depleted T cells, or PBMCs provided the cDNA or gDNA that served as material.

The CDR3 sequence is 15 residues long. Trimming shortened V by 6 bases and J by 0 bases, and 11 bases separated the two germline ends. Germline V CDR1 and CDR2: MNHEY, SVGAGI. Authors' processing steps: For nucleated cells, counts were estimated from reference gene primer amplification. The table came from immunoSEQ multiplex PCR; TCRdb's copy has only in-frame clones and leaves some out. D and trimming were read from the DNA, whereas the V and J calls and clone size are those reported in that table. Counted here are fewer than 80,000 clones, 90% occurring once; the ten biggest clones make up 5% to 6.5%.

The receptor was derived from a middle-aged man with acute or convalescent COVID-19. The J gene is TRBJ1-4, the V gene TRBV6-5; D is uncertain. The sequenced sample was peripheral blood. The CDR3 protein is CASRLIVATNEKLFF. For the CDR3, the DNA is TGTGCCAGCAGACTAATAGTAGCAACTAATGAAAAACTGTTTTTT.